The present TCR beta chain was sequenced within a study of cytomegalovirus exposure and HLA in healthy donors. Study results and caveats: In a later analysis, a missense DCLRE1C variant was linked to TCR beta V- and J-gene trimming. A later analysis revealed that TCR association rates differed between HLA loci, peaking at DRB1 and bottoming out at HLA-C.

About this clone: Antigen: not known.

Primers included in the PCR were 60 Vbeta and 13 Jbeta primers. Libraries were prepared by immunoSEQ multiplex PCR; TCRdb keeps only in-frame clonotypes and omits some of them. The sample shows 150,000 to 200,000 clones, 77% of them seen only once. The sample consisted of PBMCs. The sequence was obtained from a man aged 45-65 years in good health and CMV-seropositive.

The CDR3 DNA follows: TGTGCCAGCAGCCGGTGGACAGGGATGCAAGAGACCCAGTACTTC. It specifies CASSRWTGMQETQYF. The rearrangement uses TRBV7-6 and TRBJ2-5; 8 nucleotides align to TRBD1. The length of the CDR3 is 15 residues. The germline CDR1 and CDR2 sequences are SGHVS and FNYEAQ. Trimming cost V 5 bases and J 2 bases; bases outside gene matches: 7.